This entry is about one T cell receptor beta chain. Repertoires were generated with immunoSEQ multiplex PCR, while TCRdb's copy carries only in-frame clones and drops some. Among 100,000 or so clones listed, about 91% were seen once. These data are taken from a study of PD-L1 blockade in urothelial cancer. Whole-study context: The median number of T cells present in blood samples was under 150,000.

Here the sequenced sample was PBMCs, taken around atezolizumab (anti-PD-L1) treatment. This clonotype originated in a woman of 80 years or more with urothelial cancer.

CDR3 sequence: CASSHDRVGAGELFF. CDR3 sequence (DNA): TGTGCCAGCAGCCACGACAGGGTGGGGGCCGGGGAGCTGTTTTTT. The J gene is TRBJ2-2, the V gene TRBV6-4; TRBD1 aligns across 7 bases. Losses at the gene ends were 6 bases for V and 6 bases for J; bases not matched to a gene: 10. Germline CDR1 is MRHNA and CDR2 is SNTAGT. This CDR3 region has 15 residues.